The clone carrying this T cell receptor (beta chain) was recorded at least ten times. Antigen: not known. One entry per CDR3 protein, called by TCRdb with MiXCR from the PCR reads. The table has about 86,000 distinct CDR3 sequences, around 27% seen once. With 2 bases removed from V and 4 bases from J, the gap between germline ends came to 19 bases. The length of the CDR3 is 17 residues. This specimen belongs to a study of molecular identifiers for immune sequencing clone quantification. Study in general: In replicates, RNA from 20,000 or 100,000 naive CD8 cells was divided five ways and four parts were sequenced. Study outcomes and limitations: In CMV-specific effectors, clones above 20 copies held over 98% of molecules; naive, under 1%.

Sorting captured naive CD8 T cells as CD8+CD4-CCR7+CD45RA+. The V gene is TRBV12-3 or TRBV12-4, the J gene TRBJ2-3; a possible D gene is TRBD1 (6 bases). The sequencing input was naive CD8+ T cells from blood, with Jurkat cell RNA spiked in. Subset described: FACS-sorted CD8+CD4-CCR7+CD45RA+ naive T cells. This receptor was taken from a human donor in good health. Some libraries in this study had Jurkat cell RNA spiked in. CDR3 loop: CASSLPTTGWTADTQYF. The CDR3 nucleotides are TGTGCCAGCAGTTTACCCACTACAGGGTGGACGGCAGATACGCAGTATTTT.